These T cell receptor beta chains were read from a single sample in a study of shared clonotypes between healthy human individuals. Libraries were prepared by immunoSEQ multiplex PCR; TCRdb keeps only in-frame clonotypes and omits some of them. This table holds millions of clones, more than 80% found once. The sequencing sample was made of naive CD4+ T cells from PBMCs. These TCRs come from a man aged 18 to 29 in good health. Some clones in this sample may be carry-over from other donors' samples. Each CDR3 is given with its conserved first and last residue. D genes are given only for firm matches. Where a row states a size, it is once, few, many or the class of an expanded clone; other rows omit it.

V	D	J	size	CDR3	DNA
TRBV5-1	TRBD2	TRBJ2-1	-	CASSSPASGRLGEQFF	TGCGCCAGCAGCTCCCCGGCTAGCGGGAGACTGGGTGAGCAGTTCTTC
TRBV2	TRBD1	TRBJ2-7	-	CASVLKTGRRDEQYF	TGTGCCAGCGTGTTAAAGACAGGGCGGCGCGACGAGCAGTACTTC
TRBV27	TRBD1	TRBJ2-7	-	CASSPRDRVAYEQYF	TGTGCCAGCAGTCCGAGGGACAGGGTCGCCTACGAGCAGTACTTC
TRBV5-4	-	TRBJ2-7	-	CASSSDPFYEQYF	TGTGCCAGCAGCTCTGATCCATTCTACGAGCAGTACTTC
TRBV5-1	-	TRBJ2-7	-	CASSWGQGSSYEQYF	TGCGCCAGCAGCTGGGGCCAGGGGTCCTCCTACGAGCAGTACTTC
TRBV30	TRBD1	TRBJ1-2	-	CAWSRGHGYTF	TGTGCCTGGAGCAGGGGGCACGGCTACACCTTC
TRBV19	-	TRBJ1-2	-	CASSTSFYGYTF	TGTGCCAGTAGTACCTCATTCTATGGCTACACCTTC
TRBV11-2	-	TRBJ2-3	-	CASSLAGSPRDTQYF	TGTGCCAGCAGCTTAGCCGGGTCCCCAAGAGATACGCAGTATTTT
TRBV5-1	-	TRBJ2-7	-	CASSLQGRGINEQYF	TGCGCCAGCAGCCTCCAAGGCAGGGGAATCAACGAGCAGTACTTC
TRBV6-6	TRBD1	TRBJ1-2	-	CASLEPGTGDYGYTF	TGTGCCAGCCTGGAACCCGGGACAGGGGACTATGGCTACACCTTC
TRBV28	-	TRBJ2-7	once	CASRAPDSSYEQYF	TGTGCCAGCAGGGCCCCGGACAGCTCCTACGAGCAGTACTTC